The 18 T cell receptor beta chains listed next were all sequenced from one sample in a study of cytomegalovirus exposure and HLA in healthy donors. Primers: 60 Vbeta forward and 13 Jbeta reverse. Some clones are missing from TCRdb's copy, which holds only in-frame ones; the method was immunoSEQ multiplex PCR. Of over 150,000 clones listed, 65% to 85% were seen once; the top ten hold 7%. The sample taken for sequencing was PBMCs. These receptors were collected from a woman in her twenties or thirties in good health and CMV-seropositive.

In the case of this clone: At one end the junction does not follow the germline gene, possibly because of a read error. The DNA for the CDR3 is TGCGCCAGCAGCCCGGGGACAGGGGAAGGGGAGGCCTTC. Residues: CASSPGTGEGEAF. The rearrangement joins TRBV4-1 to TRBJ1-2; 10 bases map to TRBD1. This CDR3 is built from 13 residues. CDR1 and CDR2 (germline): MGHRA, YSYEKL.

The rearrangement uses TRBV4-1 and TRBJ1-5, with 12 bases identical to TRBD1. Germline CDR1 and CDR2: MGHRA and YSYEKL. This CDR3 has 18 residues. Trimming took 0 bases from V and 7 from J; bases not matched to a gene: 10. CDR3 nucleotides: TGCGCCAGCAGCCAAGATCAGTTCGGGACAGGGGGCGGACAGCCCCAGCATTTT. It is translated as CASSQDQFGTGGGQPQHF.

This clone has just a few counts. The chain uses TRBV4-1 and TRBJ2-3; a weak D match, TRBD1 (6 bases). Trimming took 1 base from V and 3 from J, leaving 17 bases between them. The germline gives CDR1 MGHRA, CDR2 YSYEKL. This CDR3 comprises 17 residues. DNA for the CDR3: TGCGCCAGCAGCCAAGCGTTAATTACAGGGTATACAGATACGCAGTATTTT. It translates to CASSQALITGYTDTQYF.

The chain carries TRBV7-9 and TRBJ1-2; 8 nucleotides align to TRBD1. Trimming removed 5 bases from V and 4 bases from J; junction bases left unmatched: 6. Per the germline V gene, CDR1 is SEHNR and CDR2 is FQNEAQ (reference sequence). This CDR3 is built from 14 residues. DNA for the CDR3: TGTGCCAGCAGCCCCAGACAGGGGCTCTATGGCTACACCTTC. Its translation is CASSPRQGLYGYTF.

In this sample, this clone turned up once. The CDR3 nucleotides read TGCGCCAGCAGCCGCTTTCTACCGGGACAAGGATTAGGAAACACCATATATTTT. Its translation is CASSRFLPGQGLGNTIYF. The chain recombines TRBV5-1 with TRBJ1-3; the D gene is possibly TRBD1 (6 bases). CDR1 is SGHRS, CDR2 YFSETQ, per germline. Trimming pared 4 bases from V and 4 bases from J, leaving 24 bases between. The CDR3 extends over 18 amino acids.

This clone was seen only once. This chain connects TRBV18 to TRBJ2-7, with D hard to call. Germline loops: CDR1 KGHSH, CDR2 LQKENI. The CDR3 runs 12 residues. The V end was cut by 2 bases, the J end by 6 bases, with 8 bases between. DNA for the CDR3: TGTGCCAGCTCACCAATGTCAGGCGAGCAGTACTTC. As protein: CASSPMSGEQYF.

CDR3 DNA: TGTGCCAGCAGCTTTTTTGGGGGGGCCTCCACCGGGGAGCTGTTTTTT. Translating gives CASSFFGGASTGELFF. The V and J genes are TRBV7-2 and TRBJ2-2, with D tentatively TRBD2 (7 bases). V dropped 3 bases and J dropped 4 bases, with 15 bases sitting between them. The CDR3 loop spans 16 amino acids. Germline loops: CDR1 SGHTA, CDR2 FQGNSA.

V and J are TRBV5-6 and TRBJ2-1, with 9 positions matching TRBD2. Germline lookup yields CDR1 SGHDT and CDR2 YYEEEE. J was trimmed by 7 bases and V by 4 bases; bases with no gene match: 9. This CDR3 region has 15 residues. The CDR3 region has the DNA TGTGCCAGCAGCCCAGGACTAGCGTTTAGGAATGAGCAGTTCTTC. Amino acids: CASSPGLAFRNEQFF.

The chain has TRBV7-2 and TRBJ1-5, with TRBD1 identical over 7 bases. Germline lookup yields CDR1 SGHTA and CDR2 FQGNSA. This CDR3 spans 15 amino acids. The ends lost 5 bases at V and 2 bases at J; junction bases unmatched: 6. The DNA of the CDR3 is TGTGCCAGCAGCAAAGGGGGCTCGGGCAATCAGCCCCAGCATTTT. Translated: CASSKGGSGNQPQHF.

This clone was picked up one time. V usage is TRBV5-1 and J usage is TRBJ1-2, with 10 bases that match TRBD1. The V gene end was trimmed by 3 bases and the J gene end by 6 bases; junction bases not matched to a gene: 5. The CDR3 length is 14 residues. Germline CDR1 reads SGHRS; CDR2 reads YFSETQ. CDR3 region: CASSSSTGGHGYTF. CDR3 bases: TGCGCCAGCAGCTCCTCGACAGGGGGCCATGGCTACACCTTC.

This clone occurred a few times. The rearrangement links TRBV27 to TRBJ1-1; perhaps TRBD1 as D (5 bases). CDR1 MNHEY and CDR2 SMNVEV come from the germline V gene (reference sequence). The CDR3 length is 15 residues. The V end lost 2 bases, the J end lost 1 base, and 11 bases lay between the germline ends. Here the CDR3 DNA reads TGTGCCAGCAGTTTAGGAGGGGCATGGAACACTGAAGCTTTCTTT. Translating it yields CASSLGGAWNTEAFF.

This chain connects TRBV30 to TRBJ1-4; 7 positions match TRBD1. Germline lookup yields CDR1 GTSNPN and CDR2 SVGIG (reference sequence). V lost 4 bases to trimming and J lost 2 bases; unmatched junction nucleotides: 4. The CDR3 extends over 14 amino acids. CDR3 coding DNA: TGTGCCTGGAATCAGGACAGGACTAATGAAAAACTGTTTTTT. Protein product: CAWNQDRTNEKLFF.

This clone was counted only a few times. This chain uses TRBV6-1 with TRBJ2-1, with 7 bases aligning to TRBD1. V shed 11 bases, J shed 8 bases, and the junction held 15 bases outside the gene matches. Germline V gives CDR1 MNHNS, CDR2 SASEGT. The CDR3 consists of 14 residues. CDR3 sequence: CACLGTVVGYEQFF. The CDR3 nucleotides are TGTGCCTGCCTCGGGACAGTGGTGGGATATGAGCAGTTCTTC.

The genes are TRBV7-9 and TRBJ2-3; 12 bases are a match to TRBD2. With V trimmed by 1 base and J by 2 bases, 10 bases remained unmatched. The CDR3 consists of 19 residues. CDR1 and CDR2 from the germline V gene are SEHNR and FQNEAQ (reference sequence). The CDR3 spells CASSLGWTSGVHNTDTQYF. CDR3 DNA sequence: TGTGCCAGCAGCTTAGGCTGGACTAGCGGGGTGCATAACACAGATACGCAGTATTTT.

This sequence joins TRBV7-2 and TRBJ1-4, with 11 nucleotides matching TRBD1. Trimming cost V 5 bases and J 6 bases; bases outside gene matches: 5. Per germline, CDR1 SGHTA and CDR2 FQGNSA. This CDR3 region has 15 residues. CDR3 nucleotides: TGTGCCAGCAGCGGCCGGGACAGGGGGGATGAAAAACTGTTTTTT. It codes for CASSGRDRGDEKLFF.

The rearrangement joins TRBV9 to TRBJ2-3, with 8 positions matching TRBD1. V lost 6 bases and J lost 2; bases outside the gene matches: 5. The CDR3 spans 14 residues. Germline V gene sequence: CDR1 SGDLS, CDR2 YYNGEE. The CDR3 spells CASTRQGNTDTQYF. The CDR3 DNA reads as TGTGCCAGCACCCGACAGGGGAACACAGATACGCAGTATTTT.

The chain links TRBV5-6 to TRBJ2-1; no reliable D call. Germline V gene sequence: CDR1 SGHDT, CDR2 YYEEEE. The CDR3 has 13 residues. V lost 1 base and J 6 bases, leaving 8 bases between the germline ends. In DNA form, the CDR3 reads TGTGCCAGCAGCTTGATCCGGAGCAATGAGCAGTTCTTC. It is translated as CASSLIRSNEQFF.

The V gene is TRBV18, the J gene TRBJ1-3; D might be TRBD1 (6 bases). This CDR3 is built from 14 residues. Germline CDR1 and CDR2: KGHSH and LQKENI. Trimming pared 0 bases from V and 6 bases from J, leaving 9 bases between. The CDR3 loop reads CASSPPGGQNTIYF. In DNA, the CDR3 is TGTGCCAGCTCACCACCTGGGGGCCAAAACACCATATATTTT.